Shown below are 16 T cell receptor beta chains from a single sample sequenced in a study of blood T cell repertoires in COVID-19. Generated by immunoSEQ multiplex PCR, the TCRdb table keeps only in-frame clones and is missing some. This sample has approximately 200,000 clones, with 80% to 90% found just once. Sequencing input: peripheral blood. Every receptor here comes from a man aged 55 to 69 who had recovered from COVID-19.

This chain uses TRBV9 with TRBJ2-2; no reliable D call. This CDR3 spans 14 amino acids. Germline CDR1 reads SGDLS; CDR2 reads YYNGEE. With 0 bases removed from V and 3 bases from J, the gap between germline ends came to 6 bases. The CDR3 here is CASSVVSYTGELFF. CDR3 bases: TGTGCCAGCAGCGTAGTCTCCTACACCGGGGAGCTGTTTTTT.

The chain joins TRBV11-1 to TRBJ1-2, with 7 bases identical to TRBD1. This CDR3 has 14 residues. The V segment lost 4 bases and the J segment 8 bases; nucleotides outside the gene matches: 10. CDR1 and CDR2 from the germline V gene are SGHAT and FQDESV (reference sequence). The CDR3 sequence: CASSSSDRLGGYTF. The CDR3 DNA sequence: TGTGCCAGCAGCTCCTCGGACAGGCTAGGAGGCTACACCTTC.

The chain uses TRBV18 and TRBJ2-2; TRBD2 might be the D (5 bases). This CDR3 is 14 amino acids long. The germline V and J ends were trimmed by 5 bases and 0 bases, with 7 bases remaining between them. Per the germline V gene, CDR1 is KGHSH and CDR2 is LQKENI. The CDR3 region is CASSSGPNTGELFF. The DNA for the CDR3 is TGTGCCAGCTCAAGCGGACCGAACACCGGGGAGCTGTTTTTT.

The genes are TRBV7-9 and TRBJ2-2; TRBD1 matches at 7 bases. V gave up 1 base and J gave up 2 bases; unmatched junction bases: 7. The CDR3 is made up of 17 amino acids. Germline-derived CDR1 and CDR2 are SEHNR and FQNEAQ (reference sequence). Here the CDR3 reads CASSLEGAGGNTGELFF. In DNA form, the CDR3 reads TGTGCCAGCAGCTTAGAGGGCGCAGGGGGAAACACCGGGGAGCTGTTTTTT.

The J gene is TRBJ2-7, the V gene TRBV5-1, with a tentative D call TRBD2 (5 bases). This CDR3 has 15 residues. Per germline, CDR1 SGHRS and CDR2 YFSETQ. The V end was cut by 0 bases, the J end by 0 bases, with 10 bases between. CDR3 amino acids: CASSLGQRTSYEQYF. The DNA for the CDR3 is TGCGCCAGCAGCTTGGGCCAGCGGACCTCCTACGAGCAGTACTTC.

The chain recombines TRBV18 with TRBJ2-3; 7 nucleotides match TRBD2. CDR1 and CDR2 (germline): KGHSH, LQKENI. Germline trimming cut 4 bases from V and 2 bases from J; bases unmatched to any gene: 3. This CDR3 region has 14 residues. The CDR3 protein is CASSLRGITDTQYF. Written as DNA, the CDR3 is TGTGCCAGCTCACTGCGGGGGATCACAGATACGCAGTATTTT.

Here the CDR3 reads CASSPRPGWGENEKLFF. The CDR3 DNA sequence: TGTGCCAGCAGCCCCCGACCGGGGTGGGGGGAGAATGAAAAACTGTTTTTT. The chain carries TRBV14 and TRBJ1-4, with a possible D match to TRBD1 (5 bases). Germline V gives CDR1 SGHDN, CDR2 FVKESK. CDR3 length: 17 amino acids. Trimming took off 4 bases at V and 5 bases at J, with 20 bases between the two ends.

This CDR3 is CASSLALGDTGELFF. For the CDR3, the DNA is TGTGCCAGCAGCTTGGCCTTAGGGGACACCGGGGAGCTGTTTTTT. V is TRBV5-4 and J is TRBJ2-2; a weak D match, TRBD1 (5 bases). V gave up 0 bases and J gave up 3 bases, with 9 bases separating them. Germline V CDR1 and CDR2: SGHNT, YYREEE (reference sequence). CDR3 length: 15 amino acids.

The J gene is TRBJ2-3, the V gene TRBV18, with 7 bases aligning to TRBD2. Germline V CDR1 and CDR2: KGHSH, LQKENI. CDR3 length: 15 residues. V lost 0 bases to trimming and J lost 4 bases; unmatched junction nucleotides: 4. The CDR3 protein is CASSPPQGGADTQYF. For the CDR3, the DNA is TGTGCCAGCTCACCACCCCAGGGAGGGGCAGATACGCAGTATTTT.

The chain links TRBV5-6 to TRBJ2-3; no clear D. Between the trimmed V and J ends, which lost 6 bases and 6 bases, there was a span of 20 bases. The CDR3 is 15 residues long. Per germline, CDR1 SGHDT and CDR2 YYEEEE. CDR3 nucleotides: TGTGCCAGCATTGAACAGAAGAGCTATTCTGATACGCAGTATTTT. Its translation: CASIEQKSYSDTQYF.

This chain links TRBV6-2 or TRBV6-3 with TRBJ1-4, with 8 bases that match TRBD1. Trimming at V came to 6 bases and at J to 7 bases, leaving 10 bases not matched to a gene. Germline lookup yields CDR1 MNHEY and CDR2 SVGEGT. The CDR3 loop spans 15 amino acids. CDR3 residues: CASSLDRGRSEKLFF. CDR3 in DNA: TGTGCCAGCAGCCTCGACAGGGGACGCAGTGAAAAACTGTTTTTT.

V gene TRBV7-3 combines with J gene TRBJ1-2; TRBD1 matches at 9 bases. The CDR3 contains 15 residues. Germline assignment: CDR1 SGHTA and CDR2 FQGTGA. V shed 5 bases and J 3 bases; nucleotides not matched to a gene: 7. CDR3 sequence (DNA): TGTGCCAGCAGCCGGGGACAGGGCTCACACTATGGCTACACCTTC. Its protein is CASSRGQGSHYGYTF.

The chain has TRBV2 and TRBJ2-1; D is possibly TRBD2 (6 bases). Germline CDR1 is SNHLY and CDR2 is FYNNEI. V lost 3 bases to trimming and J lost 9 bases, with 9 bases between them. This CDR3 is built from 12 residues. The CDR3 loop is CASSERGGEQFF. CDR3 in DNA: TGTGCCAGCAGTGAGAGGGGAGGTGAGCAGTTCTTC. Full variable domain (rest looked up from reference TRBV2 and TRBJ2-1): EPEVTQTPSHQVTQMGQEVILRCVPISNHLYFYWYRQILGQKVEFLVSFYNNEISEKSEIFDDQFSVERPDGSNFTLKIRSTKLEDSAMYFCASSERGGEQFFGPGTRLTVL.

The chain links TRBV18 to TRBJ1-3, with unresolved D. The CDR3 totals 17 residues. The germline V gene encodes CDR1 KGHSH and CDR2 LQKENI. Deletions cut 6 bases from V and 2 bases from J, with 20 bases between. For the CDR3, the DNA is TGTGCCAGCTCCTCCGCCCCAGTAAATTCAGCTGGAAACACCATATATTTT. This sequence encodes CASSSAPVNSAGNTIYF.

The chain couples TRBV30 to TRBJ2-2; TRBD1 matches 9 bases. CDR1 and CDR2 (germline): GTSNPN, SVGIG (reference sequence). The CDR3 is 20 residues long. With V trimmed by 5 bases and J by 1 base, 20 bases remained unmatched. The CDR3 is CAWARNRDRVPRRNTGELFF. The CDR3 nucleotides read TGTGCCTGGGCCCGAAACCGGGACAGGGTGCCACGTCGGAACACCGGGGAGCTGTTTTTT.

The chain couples TRBV7-3 to TRBJ2-5, with TRBD2 identical over 9 bases. Germline-derived CDR1 and CDR2 are SGHTA and FQGTGA. This CDR3 has 19 residues. V dropped 5 bases and J dropped 1; count of bases not matched to a gene: 17. The CDR3 DNA sequence: TGTGCCAGCAGCCCCGGCCGGGCTAGCGGGGCGTGGGGCCAAGAGACCCAGTACTTC. Its translation is CASSPGRASGAWGQETQYF.